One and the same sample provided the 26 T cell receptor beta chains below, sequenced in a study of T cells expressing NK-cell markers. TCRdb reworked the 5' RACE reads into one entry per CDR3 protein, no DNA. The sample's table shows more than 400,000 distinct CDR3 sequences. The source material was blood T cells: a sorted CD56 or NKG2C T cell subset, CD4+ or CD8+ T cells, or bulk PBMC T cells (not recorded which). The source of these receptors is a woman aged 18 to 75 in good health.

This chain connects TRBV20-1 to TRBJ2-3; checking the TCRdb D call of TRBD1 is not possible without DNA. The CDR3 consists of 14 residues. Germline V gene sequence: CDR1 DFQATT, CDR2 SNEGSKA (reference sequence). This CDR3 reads CSAPDREKTDTQYF.

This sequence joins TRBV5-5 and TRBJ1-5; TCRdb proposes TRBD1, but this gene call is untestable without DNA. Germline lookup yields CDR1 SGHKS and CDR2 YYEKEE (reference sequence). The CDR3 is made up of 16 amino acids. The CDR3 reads CASSLAPGAKAQPQHF.

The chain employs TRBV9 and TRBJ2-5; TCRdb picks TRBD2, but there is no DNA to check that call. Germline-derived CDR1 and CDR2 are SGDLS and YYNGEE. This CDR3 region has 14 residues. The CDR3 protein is CASSPSGGEETQYF.

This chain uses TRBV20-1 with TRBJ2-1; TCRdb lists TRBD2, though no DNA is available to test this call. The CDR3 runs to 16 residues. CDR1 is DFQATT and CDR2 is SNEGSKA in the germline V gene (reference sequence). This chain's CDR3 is CSARDVASGIYNEQFF.

CDR3 protein: CSASGESYEQYF. The V gene is TRBV20-1, the J gene TRBJ2-7. The CDR3 runs to 12 residues. Germline V gives CDR1 DFQATT, CDR2 SNEGSKA (reference sequence).

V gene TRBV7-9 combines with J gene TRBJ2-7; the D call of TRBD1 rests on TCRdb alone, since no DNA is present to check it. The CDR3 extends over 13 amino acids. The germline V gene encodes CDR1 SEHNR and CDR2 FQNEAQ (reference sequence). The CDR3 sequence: CASSLVSSYEQYF.

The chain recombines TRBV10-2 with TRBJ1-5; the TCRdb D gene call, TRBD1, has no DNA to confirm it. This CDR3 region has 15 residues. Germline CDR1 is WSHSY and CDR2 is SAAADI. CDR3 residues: CASGDRGLSNQPQHF.

CDR3 residues: CASSSDRGYTQYF. The rearrangement links TRBV7-2 to TRBJ2-3; as DNA is missing, the TRBD1 call by TCRdb cannot be tested. The CDR3 extends over 13 amino acids. In germline, CDR1 is SGHTA, CDR2 FQGNSA.

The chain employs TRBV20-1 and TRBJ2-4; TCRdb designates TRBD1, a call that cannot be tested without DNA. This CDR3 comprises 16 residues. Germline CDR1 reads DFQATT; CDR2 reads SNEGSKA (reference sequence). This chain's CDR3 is CSAPGGQGIAKNIQYF.

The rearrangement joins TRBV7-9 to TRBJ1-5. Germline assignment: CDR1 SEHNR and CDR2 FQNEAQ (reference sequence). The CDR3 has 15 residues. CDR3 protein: CASSRGGVGNQPQHF.

The CDR3 protein is CASSLMEGIQETQYF. The V gene is TRBV28, the J gene TRBJ2-5; no DNA is available, so the TRBD2 call from TCRdb remains unchecked. The CDR3 loop spans 15 amino acids. Germline lookup yields CDR1 MDHEN and CDR2 SYDVKM.

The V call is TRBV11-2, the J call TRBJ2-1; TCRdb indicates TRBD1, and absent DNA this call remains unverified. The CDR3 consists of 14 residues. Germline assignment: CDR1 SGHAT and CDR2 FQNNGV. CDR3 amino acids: CASSLEDRYNEQFF.

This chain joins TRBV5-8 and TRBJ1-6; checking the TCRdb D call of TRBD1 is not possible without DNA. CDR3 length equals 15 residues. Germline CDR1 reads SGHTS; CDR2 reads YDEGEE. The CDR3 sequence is CASSLRDRGLSPLHF.

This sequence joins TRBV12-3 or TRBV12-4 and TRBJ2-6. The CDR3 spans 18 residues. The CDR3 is CASSLAWNPQNGANVLTF.

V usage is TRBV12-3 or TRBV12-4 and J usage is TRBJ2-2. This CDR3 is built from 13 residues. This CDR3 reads CASSFGTTGELFF.

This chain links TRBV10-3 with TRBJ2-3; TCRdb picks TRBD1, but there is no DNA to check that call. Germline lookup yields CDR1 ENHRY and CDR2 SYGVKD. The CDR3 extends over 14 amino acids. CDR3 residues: CAISVAGGTDTQYF.

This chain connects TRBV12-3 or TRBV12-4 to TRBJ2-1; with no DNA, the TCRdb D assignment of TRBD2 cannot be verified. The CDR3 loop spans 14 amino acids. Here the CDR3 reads CASRPSGGYNEQFF.

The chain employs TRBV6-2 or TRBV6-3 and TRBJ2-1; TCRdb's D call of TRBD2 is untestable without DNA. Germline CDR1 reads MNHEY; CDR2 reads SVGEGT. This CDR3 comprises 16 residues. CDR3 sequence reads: CASSYSGRELDNEQFF.

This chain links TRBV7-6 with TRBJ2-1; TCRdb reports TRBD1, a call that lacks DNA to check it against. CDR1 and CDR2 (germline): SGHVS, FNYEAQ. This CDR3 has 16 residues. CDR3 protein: CASSLGGRVSYNEQFF.

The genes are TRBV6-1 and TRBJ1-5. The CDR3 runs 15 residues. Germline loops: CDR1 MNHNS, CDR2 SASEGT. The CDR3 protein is CASNKLVIGNQPQHF.

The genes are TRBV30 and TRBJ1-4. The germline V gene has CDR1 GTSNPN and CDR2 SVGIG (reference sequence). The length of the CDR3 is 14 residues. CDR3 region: CAWSRTSTNEKLFF. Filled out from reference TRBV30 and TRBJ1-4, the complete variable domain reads SQTIHQWPATLVQPVGSPLSLECTVEGTSNPNLYWYRQAAGRGLQLLFYSVGIGQISSEVPQNLSASRPQDRQFILSSKKLLLSDSGFYLCAWSRTSTNEKLFFGSGTQLSVL.

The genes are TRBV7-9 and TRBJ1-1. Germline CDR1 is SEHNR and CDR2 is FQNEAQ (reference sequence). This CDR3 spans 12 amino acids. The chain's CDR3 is CASSTSNTEAFF.

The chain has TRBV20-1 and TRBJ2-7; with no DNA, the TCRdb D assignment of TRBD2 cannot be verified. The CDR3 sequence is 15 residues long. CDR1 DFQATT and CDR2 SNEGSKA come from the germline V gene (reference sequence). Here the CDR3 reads CSAPETSGRRGEQYF.

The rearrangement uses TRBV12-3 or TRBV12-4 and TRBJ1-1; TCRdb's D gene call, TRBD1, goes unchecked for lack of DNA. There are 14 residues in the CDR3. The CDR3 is CASSTQGQHTEAFF.

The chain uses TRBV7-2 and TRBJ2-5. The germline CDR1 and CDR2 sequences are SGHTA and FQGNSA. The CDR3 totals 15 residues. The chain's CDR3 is CASSLGTKTQETQYF.

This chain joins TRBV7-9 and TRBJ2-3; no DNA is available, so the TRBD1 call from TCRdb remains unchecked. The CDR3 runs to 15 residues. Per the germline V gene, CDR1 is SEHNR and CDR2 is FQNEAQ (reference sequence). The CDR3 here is CASSPTGSGTDTQYF.